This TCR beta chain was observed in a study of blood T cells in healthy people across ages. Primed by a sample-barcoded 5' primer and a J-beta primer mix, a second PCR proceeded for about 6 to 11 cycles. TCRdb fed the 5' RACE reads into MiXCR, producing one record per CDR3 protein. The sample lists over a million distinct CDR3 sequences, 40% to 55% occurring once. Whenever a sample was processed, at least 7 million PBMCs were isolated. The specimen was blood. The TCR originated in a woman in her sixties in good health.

The CDR3 bases are TGTGCCAGCAACAGAGCGGGAGTGGGGCGAGAGACCCAGTACTTC. Amino acid sequence: CASNRAGVGRETQYF. This chain uses TRBV27 with TRBJ2-5; 8 bases agree with TRBD2. Germline V CDR1 and CDR2: MNHEY, SMNVEV (reference sequence). With 7 bases clipped from V and 4 bases from J, the junction kept 11 bases outside the gene matches. CDR3 length equals 15 residues.